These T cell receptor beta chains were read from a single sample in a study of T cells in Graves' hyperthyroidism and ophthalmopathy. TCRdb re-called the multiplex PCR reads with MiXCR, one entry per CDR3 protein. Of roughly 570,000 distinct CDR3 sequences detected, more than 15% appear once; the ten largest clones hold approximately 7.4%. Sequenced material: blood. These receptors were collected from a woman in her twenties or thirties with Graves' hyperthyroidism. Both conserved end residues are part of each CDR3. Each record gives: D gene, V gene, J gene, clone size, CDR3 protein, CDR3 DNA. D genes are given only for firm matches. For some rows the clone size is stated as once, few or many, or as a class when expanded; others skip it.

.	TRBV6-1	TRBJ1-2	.	CATHRTYGYTF	TGTGCCACTCATCGGACCTATGGCTACACCTTC
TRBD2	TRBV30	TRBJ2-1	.	CAWTSGRASSYNEQFF	TGTGCCTGGACCAGCGGGAGGGCCAGCTCCTACAATGAGCAGTTCTTC
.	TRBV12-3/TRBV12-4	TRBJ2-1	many	CASRGYRSEQFF	TGTGCCAGCCGGGGGTATCGCAGTGAGCAGTTCTTC
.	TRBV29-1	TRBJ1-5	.	CSVELAGSNQPQHF	TGCAGCGTTGAACTTGCGGGGAGCAATCAGCCCCAGCATTTT
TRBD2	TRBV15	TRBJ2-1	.	CATSRTSGISYNEQFF	TGTGCCACCAGCAGGACTAGCGGGATCTCCTACAATGAGCAGTTCTTC
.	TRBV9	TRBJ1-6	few	CASSVGISSYNSPLHF	TGTGCCAGCAGCGTGGGGATTAGCTCCTATAATTCACCCCTCCACTTT
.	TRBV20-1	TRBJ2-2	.	CSALGRGRAGELFF	TGCAGTGCGTTGGGGAGAGGCAGGGCCGGGGAGCTGTTTTTT
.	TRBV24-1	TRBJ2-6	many	CATSDPGGSGANVLTF	TGTGCCACCAGTGACCCCGGCGGCTCTGGGGCCAACGTCCTGACTTTC
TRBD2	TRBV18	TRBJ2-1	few	CASSPTRTSGSSNEQFF	TGTGCCAGCTCACCAACCAGGACTAGCGGGAGTTCCAATGAGCAGTTCTTC
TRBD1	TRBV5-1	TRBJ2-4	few	CARSRGNRGGGAKNIQYF	TGCGCCAGAAGCAGGGGTAACAGGGGCGGAGGAGCCAAAAACATTCAGTACTTC
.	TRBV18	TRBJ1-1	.	CASSRQGGNTEAFF	TGTGCCAGCTCACGCCAGGGAGGGAACACTGAAGCTTTCTTT
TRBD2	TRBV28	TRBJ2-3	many	CASSYLAGGLTDTQYF	TGTGCCAGCAGTTATCTAGCGGGGGGACTCACAGATACGCAGTATTTT